This TCR beta chain was sequenced in a study of cytomegalovirus exposure and HLA in healthy donors. Study-wide points: Immune exposure information comprised only CMV serostatus. Excluded: some indistinguishable V segments such as TRBV6-2 and TRBV6-3.

The CDR3 sequence is 14 residues long. The germline CDR1 and CDR2 sequences are SGDLS and YYNGEE. Deletions cut 3 bases from V and 4 bases from J, with 13 bases between. The PCR employed 60 Vbeta primers together with 13 Jbeta primers. Libraries were prepared by immunoSEQ multiplex PCR; TCRdb keeps only in-frame clonotypes and omits some of them. The sample lists roughly 160,000 clones, about 85% occurring once. This clone was observed once. Its antigen is currently unknown. The TCR sequence derives from a man aged 30 to 45 in good health and CMV-seropositive. Sequencing was done on a sample of PBMCs. This chain links TRBV9 with TRBJ1-2; D unclear. The CDR3 nucleotides read TGTGCCAGCAGCGCACGAACAGAATTCTATGGCTACACCTTC. Amino acid sequence: CASSARTEFYGYTF.